One and the same sample provided the 6 T cell receptor beta chains below, sequenced in a study of identical twins. TCRdb reprocessed the 5' RACE reads via MiXCR and lists one record per CDR3 protein. The data contain approximately 300,000 distinct CDR3 sequences, 9.5% of them singletons. This same sample was also taken into another study, of yellow fever vaccine responses in identical twins.

The material sequenced was CD8+ T cells sorted from blood. The receptors stem from a woman between 18 and 29 years old in good health.

The CDR3, as DNA: TGTGCCAGCAGCCCTAGCCCGGACGGGAGCTCCTACGAGCAGTACTTC. As protein: CASSPSPDGSSYEQYF. J is TRBJ2-7 and V is TRBV7-8; D may be TRBD2 (6 bases). The germline CDR1 and CDR2 sequences are SGHVS and FQNEAQ. V was trimmed by 5 bases and J by 0 bases, leaving 17 bases between them. The CDR3 runs to 16 residues.

There are many counts of this clonotype. The V and J genes are TRBV12-5 and TRBJ2-1, with 7 bases that match TRBD1. This CDR3 contains 16 residues. The V gene end was trimmed by 5 bases and the J gene end by 6 bases; junction bases not matched to a gene: 13. Germline lookup yields CDR1 LGHNT and CDR2 FRNRAP. Here the CDR3 reads CASGGPIGGGVNEQFF. Here the CDR3 DNA reads TGTGCTAGTGGTGGGCCAATAGGGGGCGGCGTCAATGAGCAGTTCTTC.

This clonotype was seen repeatedly, ten times or more. This chain's CDR3 is CASIPGLAGSYEQYF. The CDR3 nucleotides read TGTGCCAGCATCCCCGGACTAGCGGGGTCCTACGAGCAGTACTTC. V usage is TRBV6-2 or TRBV6-3 and J usage is TRBJ2-7; 12 nucleotides line up with TRBD2. The junction had 5 bases not matched to a gene; V was cut back by 7 bases and J by 1 base. The CDR3 length is 15 residues. Germline V CDR1 and CDR2: MNHEY, SVGEGT.

V usage is TRBV15 and J usage is TRBJ2-5; D uncertain. Germline V lookup: CDR1 LNHNV, CDR2 YYDKDF (reference sequence). The CDR3 sequence is 17 residues long. Trimming stripped 2 bases from V and 7 bases from J, with 23 bases between. The CDR3 sequence is CATSRWSMAVNALTQYF. The CDR3, as DNA: TGTGCCACCAGCAGATGGTCTATGGCGGTAAACGCATTGACCCAGTACTTC.

The genes are TRBV29-1 and TRBJ2-3, with unresolved D. The CDR3 is made up of 14 amino acids. The germline CDR1 and CDR2 sequences are SQVTM and ANQGSEA. Trimming left V 1 base short and J 2 bases short, with 10 bases between. This CDR3 reads CSVEAGGNTDTQYF. The CDR3 nucleotides read TGCAGCGTTGAAGCAGGTGGCAACACAGATACGCAGTATTTT.

Many counts were recorded for this clonotype. The rearrangement uses TRBV12-3 or TRBV12-4 and TRBJ1-6; D is perhaps TRBD1 (6 bases). The CDR3 has 16 residues. V lost 1 base and J lost 6, with 13 bases in between. The CDR3 region has the DNA TGTGCCAGCAGTTTAGGGAGGGGGACCACTAATTCACCCCTCCACTTT. Amino acids: CASSLGRGTTNSPLHF.